This T cell receptor beta chain comes out of a study of blood T cell repertoires in COVID-19 (dated by TCRdb to 2018 to 2021). For the wider study: Samples from collaborators originated in the United States, Italy and Spain and spanned both the acute and convalescent phases of COVID-19. The material from the prospective study consisted of cDNA or gDNA derived from T cells, B-cell-depleted T cells, or PBMCs. The dataset comprised deeply sampled blood TCRbeta repertoires from subjects exposed to, actively infected with, or recovered from COVID-19. The repertoires were released in a freely available public database meant as a resource for research on the immune response to SARS-CoV-2. Samples were obtained from the ongoing ImmuneRACE study (first 160 participants) and from 1,254 subjects provided by 6 global collaborators. Sample metadata almost always included a de-identified subject ID, COVID-19 status, age in years and sex. Where HLA class I and class II types were available, the types were taken from metadata supplied by the sample provider, not from assay-based typing.

The CDR3 contains 16 residues, cysteine and phenylalanine counted. The kept DNA is CDR3 alone, 48 bases in frame from the first base. CDR1 and CDR2 (SGHRS, YFSETQ) derive from the germline V gene. The germline V end is reduced by 0 bases and the J end by 3 bases; junction bases left unmatched: 6. For this clone: Its cognate antigen has yet to be identified. The record has no base qualities; no much larger clone is one base away.

Collaborating institutions collected whole blood in K2EDTA tubes following their own protocols. Collaborator samples were shipped for TCRbeta analysis as frozen whole blood, isolated PBMCs, or DNA extracted from either sample type. What the work shows at the level of the full study, not this receptor alone: The amount of clinical and demographic metadata varied by source and participant and was provided uncurated.

TCRbeta CDR3 regions were amplified from genomic DNA using the immunoSEQ Assay, a bias-controlled multiplex PCR. Per the source publication's procedure: Nucleated cell counts per sample were estimated from amplification of reference gene primers within the assay. Sequence reads were collapsed and filtered to measure the absolute abundance of every unique TCRbeta CDR3 rearrangement. For each sample, productive Simpson clonality was calculated as the square root of Simpson's diversity index across productive rearrangements. In its TCRdb copy, this immuneACCESS table keeps in-frame sequences only and misses some clones. Where compared with another copy, unresolved V genes explain less than half of these, and the others have no known cause. V and J calls plus clone size are reproduced from that table; the DNA served to infer D and trimming. This sample has 180,000 or so clones in its table, and around 85% of those were observed once. In total, the top ten clones hold under 9.5% of the sample.

This sequence uses TRBV5-1 and TRBJ2-1; TRBD1 fits 7 bases in the junction. The sequenced sample consisted of peripheral blood. The source of this sequence is a woman aged 55-75 years with acute or convalescent COVID-19. The DNA is as follows: TGCGCCAGCAGCTTGGGACAGGGAAGCGGCTACAATGAGCAGTTCTTC. Translated, it reads CASSLGQGSGYNEQFF. Outside the CDR3, residues come from the reference TRBV5-1 and TRBJ2-1 proteins, so the full variable domain is: KAGVTQTPRYLIKTRGQQVTLSCSPISGHRSVSWYQQTPGQGLQFLFEYFSETQRNKGNFPGRFSGRQFSNSRSEMNVSTLELGDSALYLCASSLGQGSGYNEQFFGPGTRLTVL.